The clone carrying this T cell receptor beta chain occurred a few times. The data derive from a study of patients and donors after allogeneic stem cell transplantation. A single record per CDR3 protein comes from TCRdb applying MiXCR to the RT-PCR reads. This sample has approximately 220,000 distinct CDR3 sequences, with around 40% found just once. There are 15 residues in the CDR3. Trimming pared 5 bases from V and 6 bases from J, leaving 14 bases between. Germline V gene sequence: CDR1 MNHEY, CDR2 SMNVEV (reference sequence). This clonotype originated in a human donor who was either an allogeneic HSCT recipient or a stem cell or donor lymphocyte infusion donor (not recorded which). It is not recorded whose cells these are; they may come from a transplant donor. The V gene is TRBV27, the J gene TRBJ1-6; D perhaps matches TRBD1 (5 bases). Input material: blood, either unsorted or a sorted T cell fraction (not recorded which). Written as DNA, the CDR3 is TGTGCCAGCAGTCGGCGGCCAGGGAGTAATTCACCCCTCCACTTT. It yields the protein CASSRRPGSNSPLHF.